Listed below are T cell receptor beta chains from one sample, sequenced in a study of T cell repertoires in cytomegalovirus infection. No antigen has been identified for these receptors. TCRdb ran MiXCR on the reads and lists one entry per CDR3 protein. The profile covers some 130,000 distinct CDR3 sequences, with more than 25% appearing a single time and about 52% taken by the ten largest. The sequenced sample was CD8+ T cells from cultured PBMCs, obtained from culture after CMV antigen stimulation. The receptors come from a human donor in good health (CMV status not recorded). Some clones in this sample may be carry-over from other donors' samples. The CDR3 runs from the conserved cysteine through the conserved F or W. Fields, in order: V gene, CDR3 protein.

>TRBV27
CASSEWTGSEKLFF
>TRBV19
CASKQGGSYNEQFF
>TRBV28
CASSSGPGQGAGEQYF
>TRBV27
CASRDGQGTNQPQHF
>TRBV4-1
CASSQEESIPNEQFF
>TRBV3-1
CASSQDQGKEQFF
>TRBV12-3/TRBV12-4
CASSFLGGTEAFF
>TRBV7-2
CASSFEGYGYTF
>TRBV7-9
CASSDSETGNYEQYF
>TRBV28
CASSSPWADTYEQYF
>TRBV14
CPSSPYRGMNTEAFF